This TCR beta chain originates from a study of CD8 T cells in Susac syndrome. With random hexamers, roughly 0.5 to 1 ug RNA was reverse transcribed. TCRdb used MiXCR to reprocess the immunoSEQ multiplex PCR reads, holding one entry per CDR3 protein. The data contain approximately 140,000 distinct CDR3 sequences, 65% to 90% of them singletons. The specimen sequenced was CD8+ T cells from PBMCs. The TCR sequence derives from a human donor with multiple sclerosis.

The CDR3 is CASSSNPNWSEAFF. CDR3 nucleotide sequence: TGTGCCAGCAGTTCTAACCCGAATTGGAGCGAAGCTTTCTTT. The chain recombines TRBV27 with TRBJ1-1; D not resolved. This CDR3 spans 14 amino acids. Germline V CDR1 and CDR2: MNHEY, SMNVEV (reference sequence). V lost 4 bases, J lost 8 bases, and 17 bases lay in between.